Below are 23 T cell receptor beta chains sequenced from a single sample in a study of blood T cell repertoires in COVID-19. The repertoire was sequenced with immunoSEQ multiplex PCR; TCRdb's copy has only in-frame clones and lacks some. The sample shows around 81,000 clones, around 83% of them seen only once. Sequenced: peripheral blood. The receptors derive from a man older than 75 with acute or convalescent COVID-19.

CDR3 loop: CASSFGTSNYEQFF. CDR3 in DNA: TGTGCCAGCAGTTTCGGGACTAGTAACTATGAGCAGTTCTTC. V usage is TRBV27 and J usage is TRBJ2-1; 8 bases are a match to TRBD2. Germline assignment: CDR1 MNHEY and CDR2 SMNVEV (reference sequence). This CDR3 has 14 residues. Trimming cost V 3 bases and J 8 bases; bases outside gene matches: 6.

The rearrangement joins TRBV24-1 to TRBJ1-5, with a tentative D call TRBD1 (5 bases). Looked up from germline, CDR1 is KGHDR and CDR2 is SFDVKD. The CDR3 runs 17 residues. V was shortened by 1 base and J by 4 bases, with 16 bases between the two germline ends. The CDR3: CATSDFPNGEGNQPQHF. The CDR3 DNA sequence: TGTGCCACCAGTGATTTCCCTAACGGGGAGGGGAATCAGCCCCAGCATTTT.

V and J are TRBV6-2 or TRBV6-3 and TRBJ1-1, with D hard to call. Germline V CDR1 and CDR2: MNHEY, SVGEGT. Between the trimmed V and J ends, which lost 2 bases and 1 base, there was a span of 8 bases. The CDR3 is 14 residues long. CDR3 sequence (DNA): TGTGCCAGCAGTTACCTGACGGGGAACACTGAAGCTTTCTTT. It encodes CASSYLTGNTEAFF.

The chain links TRBV3-1 (or the pseudogene TRBV3-2) to TRBJ1-1; D is undetermined. CDR1 LGHDT and CDR2 YNNKEL come from the germline V gene (reference sequence). The CDR3 consists of 14 residues. Trimming pared 4 bases from V and 0 bases from J, leaving 9 bases between. The CDR3 DNA is TGTGCCAGCAGCCCAACGACACTGAACACTGAAGCTTTCTTT. Translated, it gives CASSPTTLNTEAFF.

The V call is TRBV28, the J call TRBJ1-5; possible D gene TRBD1, 6 bases. Germline V CDR1 and CDR2: MDHEN, SYDVKM. Trimming shortened V by 6 bases and J by 0 bases, and 18 bases separated the two germline ends. This CDR3 is built from 17 residues. CDR3 DNA: TGTGCCAGCAGATCTGGACAGCTCGGGCATAGCAATCAGCCCCAGCATTTT. This gives the protein CASRSGQLGHSNQPQHF.

V and J are TRBV18 and TRBJ1-5; weak D call: TRBD1 (5 bases). V was clipped by 3 bases and J by 5 bases, with 11 bases between them. Germline CDR1 is KGHSH and CDR2 is LQKENI. The CDR3 consists of 14 residues. CDR3 sequence: CASSPSGGDQPQHF. Written as DNA, the CDR3 is TGTGCCAGCTCACCCTCGGGGGGGGATCAGCCCCAGCATTTT.

The rearrangement joins TRBV4-3 to TRBJ1-4, with 9 positions matching TRBD1. V was clipped by 3 bases and J by 7 bases; unmatched bases: 3. The CDR3 has 14 amino acids. CDR1 is LGHNA, CDR2 YSLEER, per germline. In DNA form, the CDR3 reads TGCGCCAGCAGCCAGGACAGGGGACGTGAAAAACTGTTTTTT. Its protein is CASSQDRGREKLFF.

The rearrangement uses TRBV24-1 and TRBJ2-5; 10 bases align to TRBD2. CDR3 length: 15 amino acids. V lost 5 bases to trimming and J lost 0 bases; unmatched junction nucleotides: 2. Germline-derived CDR1 and CDR2 are KGHDR and SFDVKD. CDR3 sequence (DNA): TGTGCCACCAGTGGGACTAGCGGAAACCAAGAGACCCAGTACTTC. Protein sequence: CATSGTSGNQETQYF.

V usage is TRBV27 and J usage is TRBJ1-2; D ambiguous. CDR3 length: 14 residues. CDR1 and CDR2 from the germline V gene are MNHEY and SMNVEV (reference sequence). V was cut by 9 bases and J by 8 bases, with 22 bases left in between. The CDR3: CASKPGEGREGYTF. DNA of the CDR3: TGTGCCAGTAAACCCGGAGAGGGAAGGGAAGGCTACACCTTC.

This chain connects TRBV28 to TRBJ2-3; 11 bases align to TRBD2. This CDR3 contains 16 residues. Trimming removed 7 bases from V and 3 bases from J; junction bases left unmatched: 9. The germline V gene has CDR1 MDHEN and CDR2 SYDVKM. The CDR3 sequence is CASIPPSGRYTDTQYF. The CDR3 nucleotides are TGTGCCAGCATTCCCCCTAGCGGGAGGTATACAGATACGCAGTATTTT.

This chain connects TRBV28 to TRBJ2-7; possible D gene TRBD1, 6 bases. This CDR3 has 12 amino acids. The germline CDR1 and CDR2 sequences are MDHEN and SYDVKM. Trimming pared 10 bases from V and 3 bases from J, leaving 13 bases between. In DNA form, the CDR3 reads TGTGCCACCCGGACAGACCACTACGAGCAGTACTTC. It codes for CATRTDHYEQYF.

The V gene is TRBV18, the J gene TRBJ1-6; possibly TRBD1 for D (6 bases). CDR1 and CDR2 (germline): KGHSH, LQKENI. Trimming left V 9 bases short and J 0 bases short, with 12 bases between. The CDR3 runs to 15 residues. The CDR3 nucleotides are TGTGCCAGTCGGGACACGAGCTCCTATAATTCACCCCTCCACTTT. Protein sequence: CASRDTSSYNSPLHF.

The V call is TRBV14, the J call TRBJ1-1, with D possibly matching TRBD1 (5 bases). CDR1 SGHDN and CDR2 FVKESK come from the germline V gene. This CDR3 comprises 15 residues. V shed 1 base and J shed 1 base, with 10 bases lying between them. The CDR3 nucleotides read TGTGCCAGCAGCCAAGGGAGGGGAGGGAACACTGAAGCTTTCTTT. Protein: CASSQGRGGNTEAFF.

The rearrangement links TRBV5-6 to TRBJ2-3, with D perhaps matching TRBD2 (6 bases). V dropped 0 bases and J dropped 6 bases, with 14 bases sitting between them. This CDR3 spans 15 amino acids. From germline, CDR1 is SGHDT and CDR2 YYEEEE. In DNA, the CDR3 is TGTGCCAGCAGCTTGGAGGGCAGGGCGGGGGATACGCAGTATTTT. Residues: CASSLEGRAGDTQYF.

This clone was found a few times. The chain links TRBV4-1 to TRBJ1-1; D remains unclear. This CDR3 is 14 amino acids long. With 2 bases removed from V and 0 bases from J, the gap between germline ends came to 7 bases. The germline CDR1 and CDR2 sequences are MGHRA and YSYEKL. The CDR3: CASSQQAMNTEAFF. CDR3 DNA sequence: TGCGCCAGCAGCCAACAGGCCATGAACACTGAAGCTTTCTTT.

The chain is built from TRBV5-1 and TRBJ1-1; a possible D gene is TRBD1 (5 bases). Trimming pared 4 bases from V and 7 bases from J, leaving 11 bases between. CDR3 length: 12 residues. The germline gives CDR1 SGHRS, CDR2 YFSETQ. The CDR3 DNA reads TGCGCCAGCAGCCTAGCGACAGATGAAGCTTTCTTT. Protein: CASSLATDEAFF. The complete variable domain, with remaining parts taken from reference TRBV5-1 and TRBJ1-1, reads KAGVTQTPRYLIKTRGQQVTLSCSPISGHRSVSWYQQTPGQGLQFLFEYFSETQRNKGNFPGRFSGRQFSNSRSEMNVSTLELGDSALYLCASSLATDEAFFGQGTRLTVV.

This clone showed up just a few times. In nucleotides, the CDR3 is TGCGCCAGCAGCCGGGACTTTGGCACAGATACGCAGTATTTT. Protein sequence: CASSRDFGTDTQYF. The rearrangement uses TRBV4-3 and TRBJ2-3; perhaps TRBD2 as D (6 bases). V was shortened by 4 bases and J by 1 base, with 9 bases between the two germline ends. The CDR3 is 14 residues long. CDR1 LGHNA and CDR2 YSLEER come from the germline V gene.

This sequence joins TRBV5-1 and TRBJ2-7; a weak D match, TRBD1 (5 bases). CDR1 and CDR2 from the germline V gene are SGHRS and YFSETQ. The CDR3 totals 15 residues. Trimming shortened V by 4 bases and J by 2 bases, and 16 bases separated the two germline ends. The CDR3, as DNA: TGCGCCAGCAGCGAGGATGAGGCGACAGCCTACGAGCAGTACTTC. It encodes CASSEDEATAYEQYF. Together with reference TRBV5-1 and TRBJ2-7, the CDR3 gives the full variable domain: KAGVTQTPRYLIKTRGQQVTLSCSPISGHRSVSWYQQTPGQGLQFLFEYFSETQRNKGNFPGRFSGRQFSNSRSEMNVSTLELGDSALYLCASSEDEATAYEQYFGPGTRLTVT.

The sample holds one count of this clone. The CDR3 here is CASSFDGGDTIYF. The CDR3 DNA follows: TGTGCCAGCAGCTTTGATGGAGGGGACACCATATATTTT. This chain connects TRBV7-9 to TRBJ1-3; tentatively, D is TRBD1 (5 bases). The CDR3 loop spans 13 amino acids. The germline V and J ends were trimmed by 3 bases and 8 bases, with 11 bases remaining between them. Germline V gene lookup returns CDR1 SEHNR and CDR2 FQNEAQ (reference sequence).

The chain links TRBV5-4 to TRBJ2-2, with D tentatively TRBD2 (6 bases). V was pared by 2 bases and J by 5 bases, with 13 bases between. The germline gives CDR1 SGHNT, CDR2 YYREEE (reference sequence). This CDR3 region has 15 residues. The CDR3 sequence: CASSLTFGGTGELFF. The DNA of the CDR3 is TGTGCCAGCAGCTTAACCTTCGGGGGAACCGGGGAGCTGTTTTTT.

The chain joins TRBV28 to TRBJ2-5; 7 bases line up with TRBD1. The germline V gene has CDR1 MDHEN and CDR2 SYDVKM. This CDR3 comprises 14 residues. The V gene end was trimmed by 6 bases and the J gene end by 3 bases; junction bases not matched to a gene: 7. The CDR3 loop is CASRWGTEKETQYF. The CDR3 region has the DNA TGTGCCAGCAGGTGGGGGACAGAGAAAGAGACCCAGTACTTC.

The genes are TRBV19 and TRBJ2-7, with D perhaps matching TRBD1 (5 bases). Trimming stripped 3 bases from V and 2 bases from J, with 11 bases between. This CDR3 is built from 14 residues. Germline V gives CDR1 LNHDA, CDR2 SQIVND (reference sequence). CDR3 sequence: CASSIGRAAYEQYF. The CDR3 nucleotides are TGTGCCAGTAGTATTGGCAGGGCCGCCTACGAGCAGTACTTC.

V is TRBV10-3 and J is TRBJ1-1; the D is unclear. Germline values: CDR1 ENHRY, CDR2 SYGVKD. Trimming removed 3 bases from V and 10 bases from J, with 9 bases in between. This CDR3 spans 11 amino acids. CDR3 sequence: CAISDGIGAFF. DNA of the CDR3: TGTGCCATCAGTGACGGGATCGGAGCTTTCTTT.